This T cell receptor (beta chain) was sequenced in a study of beta chain features in type 1 diabetes. The study reverse transcribed the entire isolated RNA, so it sequenced expressed TCRB transcripts. This table comes from immunoSEQ multiplex PCR, and its TCRdb copy is limited to in-frame clones, with some not included. The sample holds a few hundred thousand clones, more than 15% seen once. This clone was seen a handful of times. Its antigen is currently unknown. Germline CDR1 is MNHEY and CDR2 is SMNVEV (reference sequence). The CDR3 has 11 residues. Trimming took 1 base from V and 9 from J, leaving 4 bases between them. Findings of the study overall: At VDJ recombination sites, type 1 diabetes patients had fewer insertions and more deleted nucleotides. All four CD4+ subsets from Type 1 diabetes patients carried moderately but significantly shorter TCRB CDR3s.

The sequencing input was naive CD4+ T cells from blood. The chain joins TRBV27 to TRBJ2-1; D gene ambiguous. This receptor was taken from a man aged 25 to 40 with type 1 diabetes. This CDR3 is CASSLLGEQFF. In DNA form, the CDR3 reads TGTGCCAGCAGTTTATTGGGTGAGCAGTTCTTC.